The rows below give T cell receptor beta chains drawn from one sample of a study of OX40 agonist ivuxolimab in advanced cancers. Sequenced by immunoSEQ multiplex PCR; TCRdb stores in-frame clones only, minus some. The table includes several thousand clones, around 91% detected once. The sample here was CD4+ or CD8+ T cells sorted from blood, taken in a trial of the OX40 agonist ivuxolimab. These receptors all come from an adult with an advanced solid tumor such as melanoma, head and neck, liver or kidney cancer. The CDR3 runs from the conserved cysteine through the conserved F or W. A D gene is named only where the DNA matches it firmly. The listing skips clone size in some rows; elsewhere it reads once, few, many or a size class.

CDR3nt: TGTGCCAGCAGTTTCCTTACAGGGGGATCAGAGACCCAGTACTTC
CDR3aa: CASSFLTGGSETQYF
v_gene: TRBV28
abundance: NA
d_gene: TRBD1
j_gene: TRBJ2-5

CDR3nt: TGTGCCAGCAGCTTAGGCTTTACAGGGAATGGACCAGATACGCAGTATTTT
CDR3aa: CASSLGFTGNGPDTQYF
v_gene: TRBV13
abundance: NA
d_gene: NA
j_gene: TRBJ2-3

CDR3nt: TGTGCCGTGGGAAACACCATATATTTT
CDR3aa: CAVGNTIYF
v_gene: TRBV21-1
abundance: NA
d_gene: NA
j_gene: TRBJ1-3

CDR3nt: TGTGCCAGCAGACCCCGGACAGGGGGCTATGGCTACACCTTC
CDR3aa: CASRPRTGGYGYTF
v_gene: TRBV6-6
abundance: once
d_gene: TRBD1
j_gene: TRBJ1-2

CDR3nt: TGTGCCAGCAGTAAGGACAGGATTTTCAATCAGCCCCAGCATTTT
CDR3aa: CASSKDRIFNQPQHF
v_gene: TRBV2
abundance: NA
d_gene: TRBD1
j_gene: TRBJ1-5

CDR3nt: TGTGCCAGCAGTTTAGGAGGGGATCTTGAGCAGTTCTTC
CDR3aa: CASSLGGDLEQFF
v_gene: TRBV27
abundance: NA
d_gene: NA
j_gene: TRBJ2-1

CDR3nt: TGCGCCAGCAGCCAAGCCGGGTTAGCGGGAGTCCAAGAGACCCAGTACTTC
CDR3aa: CASSQAGLAGVQETQYF
v_gene: TRBV4-1
abundance: once
d_gene: TRBD2
j_gene: TRBJ2-5

CDR3nt: TGTGCCAGCAGCCAGGTTCCCGCAGATACGCAGTATTTT
CDR3aa: CASSQVPADTQYF
v_gene: TRBV14
abundance: NA
d_gene: NA
j_gene: TRBJ2-3

CDR3nt: TGTGCCTGGAGTGTACTCGGGACAGGATACGAAAAACTGTTTTTT
CDR3aa: CAWSVLGTGYEKLFF
v_gene: TRBV30
abundance: NA
d_gene: TRBD1
j_gene: TRBJ1-4

CDR3nt: TGTGCCAGCAGTGAAGTCGGCTCATCTAGCACAGATACGCAGTATTTT
CDR3aa: CASSEVGSSSTDTQYF
v_gene: TRBV2
abundance: NA
d_gene: NA
j_gene: TRBJ2-3

CDR3nt: TGTGCCAGCGTAGTAGGAGGCCCCGGGTCAGCGAACACCGGGGAGCTGTTTTTT
CDR3aa: CASVVGGPGSANTGELFF
v_gene: TRBV2
abundance: NA
d_gene: NA
j_gene: TRBJ2-2

CDR3nt: TGTGCCAGCAGCTCAAGGGAGACCCAGTACTTC
CDR3aa: CASSSRETQYF
v_gene: TRBV11-3
abundance: NA
d_gene: NA
j_gene: TRBJ2-5

CDR3nt: TGTGCCAGCAGCTTAGAGACTAGCGGGAGGGTACCCACAGATACGCAGTATTTT
CDR3aa: CASSLETSGRVPTDTQYF
v_gene: TRBV7-8
abundance: NA
d_gene: TRBD2
j_gene: TRBJ2-3

CDR3nt: TGCGCCAGCAGCTTGTTGGGGAATACAGGAATCCTAAGCTCCTACAATGAGCAGTTCTTC
CDR3aa: CASSLLGNTGILSSYNEQFF
v_gene: TRBV5-1
abundance: NA
d_gene: NA
j_gene: TRBJ2-1

CDR3nt: TGTGCCAGCAGCCTGATCACCATAGGCACTGAAGCTTTCTTT
CDR3aa: CASSLITIGTEAFF
v_gene: TRBV7-9
abundance: once
d_gene: NA
j_gene: TRBJ1-1

CDR3nt: TGTGCCAGCAGCTTAGTGGGGACAGGGGGCTTCAATGAGCAGTTCTTC
CDR3aa: CASSLVGTGGFNEQFF
v_gene: TRBV11-3
abundance: NA
d_gene: TRBD1
j_gene: TRBJ2-1

CDR3nt: TGTGCAAGTCCAGACGCCGGGGAGCTGTTTTTT
CDR3aa: CASPDAGELFF
v_gene: TRBV12-2
abundance: NA
d_gene: NA
j_gene: TRBJ2-2

CDR3nt: TGTGCCAGCAGCAGCTGGGACGGCACTGAAGCTTTCTTT
CDR3aa: CASSSWDGTEAFF
v_gene: TRBV14
abundance: NA
d_gene: NA
j_gene: TRBJ1-1

CDR3nt: TGCGCCAGCAGCTTGGGTGAGGGGTCGTATGGCTACACCTTC
CDR3aa: CASSLGEGSYGYTF
v_gene: TRBV5-1
abundance: NA
d_gene: NA
j_gene: TRBJ1-2

CDR3nt: TGCGCCAGCAGCCAGGGCCGGACTAGCGGGAGTACAGATACGCAGTATTTT
CDR3aa: CASSQGRTSGSTDTQYF
v_gene: TRBV4-1
abundance: once
d_gene: TRBD2
j_gene: TRBJ2-3

CDR3nt: TGCGCCAGCAGCTTGGCTGGGGCCGGGGAGACCCAGTACTTC
CDR3aa: CASSLAGAGETQYF
v_gene: TRBV5-1
abundance: NA
d_gene: NA
j_gene: TRBJ2-5

CDR3nt: TGTGCCAGCAGTCCGAAAAGCGGGCGGCAGTTCTTC
CDR3aa: CASSPKSGRQFF
v_gene: TRBV7-3
abundance: NA
d_gene: NA
j_gene: TRBJ2-1

CDR3nt: TGTGCCAGCAGCTTAAGGGAGGACAATGAGCAGTTCTTC
CDR3aa: CASSLREDNEQFF
v_gene: TRBV7-8
abundance: NA
d_gene: NA
j_gene: TRBJ2-1

CDR3nt: TGTGCCAGCAGCATGGGGACGGACGAGCAGTACTTC
CDR3aa: CASSMGTDEQYF
v_gene: TRBV7-9
abundance: NA
d_gene: NA
j_gene: TRBJ2-7

CDR3nt: TGTGCCAGCAGCCAAGGTTTCGGACTAGCGTCAGATACGCAGTATTTT
CDR3aa: CASSQGFGLASDTQYF
v_gene: TRBV4-2
abundance: NA
d_gene: TRBD2
j_gene: TRBJ2-3

CDR3nt: TGTGCCAGCAGTGGGAACGGACAGGGACTCTCTGGAAACACCATATATTTT
CDR3aa: CASSGNGQGLSGNTIYF
v_gene: TRBV28
abundance: NA
d_gene: TRBD1
j_gene: TRBJ1-3

CDR3nt: TGTGCCAGCAGCCAAGTAAATTTTTGGGGCAATGAGCAGTTCTTC
CDR3aa: CASSQVNFWGNEQFF
v_gene: TRBV14
abundance: NA
d_gene: NA
j_gene: TRBJ2-1

CDR3nt: TGTGCCAGCAGATACCGGGACAGGGTCCTAGCGGGGAACCAAGAGACCCAGTACTTC
CDR3aa: CASRYRDRVLAGNQETQYF
v_gene: TRBV11-2
abundance: NA
d_gene: NA
j_gene: TRBJ2-5

CDR3nt: TGTGCCAGCAGTTTAAGACAGGGTATTCAGCCCCAGCATTTT
CDR3aa: CASSLRQGIQPQHF
v_gene: TRBV28
abundance: few
d_gene: TRBD1
j_gene: TRBJ1-5

CDR3nt: TGTGCCAGCAGTTTAGTAGGGACAGTTATGTTCACCGGGGAGCTGTTTTTT
CDR3aa: CASSLVGTVMFTGELFF
v_gene: TRBV27
abundance: once
d_gene: TRBD1
j_gene: TRBJ2-2

CDR3nt: TGTGCCAGCAGCTTGTCTGGACAGTACTATGGCTACACCTTC
CDR3aa: CASSLSGQYYGYTF
v_gene: TRBV7-2
abundance: NA
d_gene: NA
j_gene: TRBJ1-2

CDR3nt: TGTGCCAGCTCTAGCGGGATCGAAGAGACCCAGTACTTC
CDR3aa: CASSSGIEETQYF
v_gene: TRBV28
abundance: NA
d_gene: TRBD2
j_gene: TRBJ2-5

CDR3nt: TGTGCCAGCAGCTTTGGGAATCAGCCCCAGCATTTT
CDR3aa: CASSFGNQPQHF
v_gene: TRBV5-6
abundance: NA
d_gene: NA
j_gene: TRBJ1-5

CDR3nt: TGTGCCAGCTCACCACCGTCCGGACAGGGCGGCTATGGCTACACCTTC
CDR3aa: CASSPPSGQGGYGYTF
v_gene: TRBV18
abundance: NA
d_gene: TRBD1
j_gene: TRBJ1-2

CDR3nt: TGTGCCAGCAGTGAAGCGCTGCCGAGCTGGTTCCCCCTCCACTTT
CDR3aa: CASSEALPSWFPLHF
v_gene: TRBV2
abundance: NA
d_gene: NA
j_gene: TRBJ1-6

CDR3nt: TGTGCCAGTAGGGGGGGGATCCCCATCTATGGCTACACCTTC
CDR3aa: CASRGGIPIYGYTF
v_gene: TRBV2
abundance: NA
d_gene: NA
j_gene: TRBJ1-2

CDR3nt: TGTGCCAGCTCACCACCGAATTCAGCGGACATTCAGTACTTC
CDR3aa: CASSPPNSADIQYF
v_gene: TRBV18
abundance: NA
d_gene: NA
j_gene: TRBJ2-4

CDR3nt: TGTGCCATCGCGGCCAGGGGGGTTATAGGGAACACTGAAGCTTTCTTT
CDR3aa: CAIAARGVIGNTEAFF
v_gene: TRBV10-3
abundance: NA
d_gene: TRBD1
j_gene: TRBJ1-1

CDR3nt: TGTGCCAGCAGCCAAGCTAACAGGGACCTAGGCTATGGCTACACCTTC
CDR3aa: CASSQANRDLGYGYTF
v_gene: TRBV5-5
abundance: NA
d_gene: NA
j_gene: TRBJ1-2

CDR3nt: TGTGCCAGCAGCTTAAGTCCCCCCCTCCCGACTAGCACAGATACGCAGTATTTT
CDR3aa: CASSLSPPLPTSTDTQYF
v_gene: TRBV7-6
abundance: NA
d_gene: NA
j_gene: TRBJ2-3

CDR3nt: TGTGCCAGCAACGAGGAAAGGGAAGAGACCCAGTACTTC
CDR3aa: CASNEEREETQYF
v_gene: TRBV2
abundance: NA
d_gene: NA
j_gene: TRBJ2-5

CDR3nt: TGTGCCAGCAGCTTAGCTAACCGGGCGGGAGTGCGAGAGACCCAGTACTTC
CDR3aa: CASSLANRAGVRETQYF
v_gene: TRBV11-1
abundance: NA
d_gene: TRBD2
j_gene: TRBJ2-5

CDR3nt: TGCGCCAGCAGTCCGCAAGGTGACTACAATGAGCAGTTCTTC
CDR3aa: CASSPQGDYNEQFF
v_gene: TRBV5-1
abundance: NA
d_gene: NA
j_gene: TRBJ2-1

CDR3nt: TGTGCCAGCAGCTCTCCCAACAGGAACGAGGGCTACACCTTC
CDR3aa: CASSSPNRNEGYTF
v_gene: TRBV13
abundance: NA
d_gene: NA
j_gene: TRBJ1-2

CDR3nt: TGTGCCAGCAGCCAAACAGGGGGGAGTGAAAAACTGTTTTTT
CDR3aa: CASSQTGGSEKLFF
v_gene: TRBV4-2
abundance: NA
d_gene: TRBD1
j_gene: TRBJ1-4

CDR3nt: TGTGCCACAAAAGTAGGGGACCTGAGCACCGGGGAGCTGTTTTTT
CDR3aa: CATKVGDLSTGELFF
v_gene: TRBV11-1
abundance: NA
d_gene: NA
j_gene: TRBJ2-2